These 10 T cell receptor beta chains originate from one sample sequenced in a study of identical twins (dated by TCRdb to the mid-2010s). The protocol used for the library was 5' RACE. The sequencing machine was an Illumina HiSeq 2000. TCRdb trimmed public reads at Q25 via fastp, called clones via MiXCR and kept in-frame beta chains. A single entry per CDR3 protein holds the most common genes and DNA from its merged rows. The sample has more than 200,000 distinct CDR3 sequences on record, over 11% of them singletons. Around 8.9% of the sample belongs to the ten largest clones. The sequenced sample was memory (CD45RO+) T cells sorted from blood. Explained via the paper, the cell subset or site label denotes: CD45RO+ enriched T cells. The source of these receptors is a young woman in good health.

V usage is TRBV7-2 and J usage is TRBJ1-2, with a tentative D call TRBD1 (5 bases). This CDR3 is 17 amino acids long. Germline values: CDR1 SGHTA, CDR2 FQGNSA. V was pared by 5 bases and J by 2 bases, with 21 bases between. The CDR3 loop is CASSPRDLGILNYGYTF. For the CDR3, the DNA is TGTGCCAGCAGCCCCCGGGACCTTGGAATTCTGAACTATGGCTACACCTTC.

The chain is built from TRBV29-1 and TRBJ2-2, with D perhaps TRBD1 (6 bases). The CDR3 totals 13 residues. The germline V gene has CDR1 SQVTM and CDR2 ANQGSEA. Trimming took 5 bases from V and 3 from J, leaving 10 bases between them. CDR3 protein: CSVLYRDTGELFF. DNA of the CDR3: TGCAGCGTTTTGTACAGGGACACCGGGGAGCTGTTTTTT.

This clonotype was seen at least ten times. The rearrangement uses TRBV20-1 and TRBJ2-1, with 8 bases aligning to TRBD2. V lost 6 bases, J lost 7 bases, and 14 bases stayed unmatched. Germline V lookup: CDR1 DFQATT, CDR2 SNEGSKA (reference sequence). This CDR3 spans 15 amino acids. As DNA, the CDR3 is TGCAGTGCCCTCCGGGGGGGGGCCCCTCAAAATGAGCAGTTCTTC. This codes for CSALRGGAPQNEQFF.

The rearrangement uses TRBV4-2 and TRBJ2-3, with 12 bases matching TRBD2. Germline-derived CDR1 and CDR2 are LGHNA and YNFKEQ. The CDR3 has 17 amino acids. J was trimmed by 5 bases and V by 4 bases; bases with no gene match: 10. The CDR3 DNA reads TGTGCCAGCAGCCTTCGTTCTAGCGGGGGGGTCGGAGATACGCAGTATTTT. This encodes CASSLRSSGGVGDTQYF.

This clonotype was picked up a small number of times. CDR3 in DNA: TGTGCTAGTGGTTTGGACACTTACAATGAGCAGTTCTTC. It yields the protein CASGLDTYNEQFF. The chain recombines TRBV12-5 with TRBJ2-1; no clear D gene. V was clipped by 1 base and J by 4 bases, with 5 bases between them. The CDR3 is 13 amino acids. Germline values: CDR1 LGHNT, CDR2 FRNRAP.

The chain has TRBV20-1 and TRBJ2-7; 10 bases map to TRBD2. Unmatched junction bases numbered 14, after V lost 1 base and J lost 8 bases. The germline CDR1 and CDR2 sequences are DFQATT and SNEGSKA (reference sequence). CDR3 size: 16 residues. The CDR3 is CSARGSTSGTPWKQYF. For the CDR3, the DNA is TGCAGTGCTAGAGGATCCACTAGCGGGACCCCCTGGAAGCAGTACTTC.

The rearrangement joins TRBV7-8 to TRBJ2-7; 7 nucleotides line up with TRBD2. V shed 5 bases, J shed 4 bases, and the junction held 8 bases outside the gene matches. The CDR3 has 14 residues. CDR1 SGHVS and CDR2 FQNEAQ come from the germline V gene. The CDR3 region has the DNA TGTGCCAGCAGCCCATTCGCGGGAGTTTACGAGCAGTACTTC. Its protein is CASSPFAGVYEQYF.

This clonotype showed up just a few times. The CDR3: CSATRQTNGELFF. CDR3 in DNA: TGCAGTGCTACCCGACAGACAAACGGGGAGCTGTTTTTT. This chain links TRBV20-1 with TRBJ2-2; maybe TRBD1 (5 bases). Germline V gene lookup returns CDR1 DFQATT and CDR2 SNEGSKA (reference sequence). Between the trimmed V and J ends, which lost 4 bases and 7 bases, there was a span of 13 bases. The CDR3 loop spans 13 amino acids.

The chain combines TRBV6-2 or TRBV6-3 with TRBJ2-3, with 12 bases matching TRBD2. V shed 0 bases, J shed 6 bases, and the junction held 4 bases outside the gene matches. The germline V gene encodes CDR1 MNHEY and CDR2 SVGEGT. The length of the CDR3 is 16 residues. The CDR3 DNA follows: TGTGCCAGCAGTTACTCTCTAGCGGGGGGGCCGGATACGCAGTATTTT. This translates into CASSYSLAGGPDTQYF.

DNA for the CDR3: TGTGCCAGCAGCCAAGATAGGGCAGACACTGAAGCTTTCTTT. This translates into CASSQDRADTEAFF. This chain joins TRBV4-2 and TRBJ1-1, with no clear D. In germline, CDR1 is LGHNA, CDR2 YNFKEQ. The V and J ends lost 0 bases and 3 bases respectively, with 8 bases between them. CDR3 length: 14 residues.